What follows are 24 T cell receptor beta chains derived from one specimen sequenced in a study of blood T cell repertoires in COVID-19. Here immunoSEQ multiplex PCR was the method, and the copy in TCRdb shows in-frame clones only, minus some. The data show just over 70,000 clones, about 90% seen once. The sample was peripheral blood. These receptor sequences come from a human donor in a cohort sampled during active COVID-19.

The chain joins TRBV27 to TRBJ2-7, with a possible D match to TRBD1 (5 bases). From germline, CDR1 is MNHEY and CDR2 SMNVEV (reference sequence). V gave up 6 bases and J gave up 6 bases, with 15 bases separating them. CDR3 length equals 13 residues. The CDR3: CASRSDTAGEQYF. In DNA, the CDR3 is TGTGCCAGCAGGTCGGACACCGCCGGCGAGCAGTACTTC.

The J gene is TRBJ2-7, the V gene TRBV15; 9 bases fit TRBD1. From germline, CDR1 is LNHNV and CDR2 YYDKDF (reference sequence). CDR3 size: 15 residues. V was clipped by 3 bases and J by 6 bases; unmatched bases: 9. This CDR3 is CATSREQGAGAEQYF. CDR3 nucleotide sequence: TGTGCCACCAGCAGGGAACAGGGGGCAGGGGCCGAGCAGTACTTC.

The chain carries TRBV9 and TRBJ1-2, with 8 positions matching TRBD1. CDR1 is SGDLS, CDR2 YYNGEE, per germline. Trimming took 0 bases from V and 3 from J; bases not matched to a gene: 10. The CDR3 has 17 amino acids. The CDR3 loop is CASSVAPIQGADYGYTF. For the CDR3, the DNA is TGTGCCAGCAGCGTAGCCCCTATTCAGGGGGCAGACTATGGCTACACCTTC.

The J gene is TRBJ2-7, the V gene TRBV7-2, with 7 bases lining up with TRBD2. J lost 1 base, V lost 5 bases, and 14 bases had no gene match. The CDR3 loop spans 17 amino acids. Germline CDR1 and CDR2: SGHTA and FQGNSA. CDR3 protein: CASSPEGAGWVSYEQYF. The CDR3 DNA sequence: TGTGCCAGCAGCCCCGAGGGAGCGGGGTGGGTGTCCTACGAGCAGTACTTC. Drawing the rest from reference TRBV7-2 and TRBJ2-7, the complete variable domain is GAGVSQSPSNKVTEKGKDVELRCDPISGHTALYWYRQSLGQGLEFLIYFQGNSAPDKSGLPSDRFSAERTGGSVSTLTIQRTQQEDSAVYLCASSPEGAGWVSYEQYFGPGTRLTVT.

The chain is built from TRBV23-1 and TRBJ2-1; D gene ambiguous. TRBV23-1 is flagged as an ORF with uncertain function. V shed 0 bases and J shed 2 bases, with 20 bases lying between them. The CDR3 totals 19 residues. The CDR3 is CASSQSDFILTVPYNEQFF. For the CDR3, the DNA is TGCGCCAGCAGTCAATCCGATTTCATCCTCACTGTGCCCTACAATGAGCAGTTCTTC.

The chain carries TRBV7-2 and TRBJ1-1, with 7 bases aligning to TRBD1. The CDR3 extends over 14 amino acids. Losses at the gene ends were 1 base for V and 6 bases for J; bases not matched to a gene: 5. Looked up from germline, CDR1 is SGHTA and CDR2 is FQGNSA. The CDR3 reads CASSLGGQKAEAFF. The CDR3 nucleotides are TGTGCCAGCAGCTTAGGGGGACAGAAGGCTGAAGCTTTCTTT.

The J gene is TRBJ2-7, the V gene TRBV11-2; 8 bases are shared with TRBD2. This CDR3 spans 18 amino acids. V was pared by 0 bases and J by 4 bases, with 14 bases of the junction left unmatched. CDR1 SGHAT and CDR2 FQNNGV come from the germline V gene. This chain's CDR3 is CASSLDLASGLGGYEQYF. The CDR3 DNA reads TGTGCCAGCAGCTTAGATCTGGCTAGCGGGTTGGGAGGATACGAGCAGTACTTC.

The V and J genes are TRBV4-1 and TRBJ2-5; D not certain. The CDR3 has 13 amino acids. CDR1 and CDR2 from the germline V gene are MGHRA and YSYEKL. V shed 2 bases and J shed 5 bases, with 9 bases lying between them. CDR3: CASSQLARETQYF. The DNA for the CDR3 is TGCGCCAGCAGCCAATTAGCCCGGGAGACCCAGTACTTC.

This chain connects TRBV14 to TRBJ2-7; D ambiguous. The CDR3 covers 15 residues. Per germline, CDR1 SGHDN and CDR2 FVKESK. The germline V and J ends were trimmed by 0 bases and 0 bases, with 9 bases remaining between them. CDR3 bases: TGTGCCAGCAGCCAAGATTTTCCACTCTCCTACGAGCAGTACTTC. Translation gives CASSQDFPLSYEQYF.

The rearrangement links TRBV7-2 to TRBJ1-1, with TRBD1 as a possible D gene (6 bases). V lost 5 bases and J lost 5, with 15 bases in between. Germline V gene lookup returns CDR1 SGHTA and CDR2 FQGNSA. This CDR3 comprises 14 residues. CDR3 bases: TGTGCCAGCAGCCCAGCGGGGGGGCATACTGAAGCTTTCTTT. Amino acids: CASSPAGGHTEAFF.

The CDR3 sequence: CASSKPREAFF. The CDR3 DNA reads as TGTGCCAGTAGTAAGCCCAGGGAAGCTTTCTTT. This rearrangement joins TRBV19 to TRBJ1-1; D is ambiguous. Per the germline V gene, CDR1 is LNHDA and CDR2 is SQIVND (reference sequence). Trimming stripped 4 bases from V and 8 bases from J, with 8 bases between. CDR3 length: 11 amino acids.

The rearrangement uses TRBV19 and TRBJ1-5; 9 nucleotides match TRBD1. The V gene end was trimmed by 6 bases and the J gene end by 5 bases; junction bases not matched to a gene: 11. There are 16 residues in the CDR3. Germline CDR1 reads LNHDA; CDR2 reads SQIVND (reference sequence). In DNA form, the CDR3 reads TGTGCCAGTAGGCCCCCGGGGACAGGGCGTTATCAGCCCCAGCATTTT. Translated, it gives CASRPPGTGRYQPQHF.

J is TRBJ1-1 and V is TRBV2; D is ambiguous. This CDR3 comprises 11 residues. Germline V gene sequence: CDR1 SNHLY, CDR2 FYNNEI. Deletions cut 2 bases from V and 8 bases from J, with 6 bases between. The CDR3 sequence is CASSEIVEAFF. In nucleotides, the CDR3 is TGTGCCAGCAGTGAAATAGTAGAAGCTTTCTTT.

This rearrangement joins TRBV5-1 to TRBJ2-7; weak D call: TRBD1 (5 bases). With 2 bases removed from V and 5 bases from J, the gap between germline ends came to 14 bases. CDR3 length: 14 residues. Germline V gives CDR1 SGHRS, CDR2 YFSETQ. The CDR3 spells CASSFRTRDDEQYF. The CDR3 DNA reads TGCGCCAGCAGCTTCCGGACACGAGATGACGAGCAGTACTTC.

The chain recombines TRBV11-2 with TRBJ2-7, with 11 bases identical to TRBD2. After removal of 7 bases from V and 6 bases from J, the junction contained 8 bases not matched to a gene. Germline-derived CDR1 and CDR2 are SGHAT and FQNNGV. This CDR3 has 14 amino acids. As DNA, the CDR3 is TGTGCCAGCATCAGTCTAGCGGGGGGCCCCGAGCAGTACTTC. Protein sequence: CASISLAGGPEQYF. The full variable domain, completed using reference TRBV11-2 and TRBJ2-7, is EAGVAQSPRYKIIEKRQSVAFWCNPISGHATLYWYQQILGQGPKLLIQFQNNGVVDDSQLPKDRFSAERLKGVDSTLKIQPAKLEDSAVYLCASISLAGGPEQYFGPGTRLTVT.

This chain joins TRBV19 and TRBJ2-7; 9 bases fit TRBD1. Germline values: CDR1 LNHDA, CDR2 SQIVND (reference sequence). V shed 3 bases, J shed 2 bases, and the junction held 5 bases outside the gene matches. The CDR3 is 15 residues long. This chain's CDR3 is CASSMRQGVPYEQYF. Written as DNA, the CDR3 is TGTGCCAGTAGTATGAGACAGGGGGTGCCCTACGAGCAGTACTTC. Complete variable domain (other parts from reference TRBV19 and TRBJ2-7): DGGITQSPKYLFRKEGQNVTLSCEQNLNHDAMYWYRQDPGQGLRLIYYSQIVNDFQKGDIAEGYSVSREKKESFPLTVTSAQKNPTAFYLCASSMRQGVPYEQYFGPGTRLTVT.

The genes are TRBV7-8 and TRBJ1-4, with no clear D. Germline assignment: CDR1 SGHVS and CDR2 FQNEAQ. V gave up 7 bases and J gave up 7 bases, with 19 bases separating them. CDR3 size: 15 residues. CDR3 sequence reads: CASTQEATESEKLFF. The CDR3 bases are TGTGCCAGCACCCAAGAGGCAACCGAGAGTGAAAAACTGTTTTTT.

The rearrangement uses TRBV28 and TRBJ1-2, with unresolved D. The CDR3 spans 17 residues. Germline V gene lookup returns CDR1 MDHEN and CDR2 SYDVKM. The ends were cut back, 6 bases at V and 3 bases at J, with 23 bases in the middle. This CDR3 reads CASRTGGRFRIHYGYTF. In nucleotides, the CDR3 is TGTGCCAGCAGAACGGGAGGGCGGTTTAGGATACACTATGGCTACACCTTC.

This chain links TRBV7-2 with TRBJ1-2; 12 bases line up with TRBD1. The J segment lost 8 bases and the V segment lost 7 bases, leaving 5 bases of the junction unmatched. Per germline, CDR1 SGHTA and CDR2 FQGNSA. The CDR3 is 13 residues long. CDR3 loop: CASTLGTGGGYTF. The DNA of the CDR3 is TGTGCCAGCACCCTAGGGACAGGGGGCGGCTACACCTTC. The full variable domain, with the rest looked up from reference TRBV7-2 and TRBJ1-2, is GAGVSQSPSNKVTEKGKDVELRCDPISGHTALYWYRQSLGQGLEFLIYFQGNSAPDKSGLPSDRFSAERTGGSVSTLTIQRTQQEDSAVYLCASTLGTGGGYTFGSGTRLTVV.

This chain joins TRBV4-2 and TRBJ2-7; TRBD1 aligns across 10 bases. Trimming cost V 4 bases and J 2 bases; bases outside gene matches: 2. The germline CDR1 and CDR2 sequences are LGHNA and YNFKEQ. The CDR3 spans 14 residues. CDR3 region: CASSPGQGAYEQYF. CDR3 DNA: TGTGCCAGCAGCCCCGGACAGGGGGCCTACGAGCAGTACTTC.

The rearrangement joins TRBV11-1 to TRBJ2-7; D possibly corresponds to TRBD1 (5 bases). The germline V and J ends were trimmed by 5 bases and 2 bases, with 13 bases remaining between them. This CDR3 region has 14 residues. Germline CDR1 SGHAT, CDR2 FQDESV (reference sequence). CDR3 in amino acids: CASSLRPGTYEQYF. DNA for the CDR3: TGTGCCAGCAGCCTGAGACCAGGGACCTACGAGCAGTACTTC.

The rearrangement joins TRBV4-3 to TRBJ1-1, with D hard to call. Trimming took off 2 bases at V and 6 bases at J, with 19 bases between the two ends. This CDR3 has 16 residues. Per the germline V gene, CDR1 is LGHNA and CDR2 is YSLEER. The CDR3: CASSQPNGVGTPEAFF. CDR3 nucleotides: TGCGCCAGCAGCCAACCCAACGGGGTCGGTACCCCTGAAGCTTTCTTT.

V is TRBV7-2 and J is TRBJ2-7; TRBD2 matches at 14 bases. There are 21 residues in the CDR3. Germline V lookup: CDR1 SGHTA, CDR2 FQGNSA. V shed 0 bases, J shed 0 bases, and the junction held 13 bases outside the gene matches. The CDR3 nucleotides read TGTGCCAGCAGCTTAGCGCCCCGGACTAGCGGGGGGCCAGTGAACTCCTACGAGCAGTACTTC. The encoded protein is CASSLAPRTSGGPVNSYEQYF. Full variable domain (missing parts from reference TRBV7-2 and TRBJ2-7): GAGVSQSPSNKVTEKGKDVELRCDPISGHTALYWYRQSLGQGLEFLIYFQGNSAPDKSGLPSDRFSAERTGGSVSTLTIQRTQQEDSAVYLCASSLAPRTSGGPVNSYEQYFGPGTRLTVT.

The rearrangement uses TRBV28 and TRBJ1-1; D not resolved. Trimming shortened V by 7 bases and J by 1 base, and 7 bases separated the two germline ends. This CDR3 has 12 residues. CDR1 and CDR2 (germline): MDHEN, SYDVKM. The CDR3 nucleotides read TGTGCCAGCACACAGTGGAACACTGAAGCTTTCTTT. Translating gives CASTQWNTEAFF.